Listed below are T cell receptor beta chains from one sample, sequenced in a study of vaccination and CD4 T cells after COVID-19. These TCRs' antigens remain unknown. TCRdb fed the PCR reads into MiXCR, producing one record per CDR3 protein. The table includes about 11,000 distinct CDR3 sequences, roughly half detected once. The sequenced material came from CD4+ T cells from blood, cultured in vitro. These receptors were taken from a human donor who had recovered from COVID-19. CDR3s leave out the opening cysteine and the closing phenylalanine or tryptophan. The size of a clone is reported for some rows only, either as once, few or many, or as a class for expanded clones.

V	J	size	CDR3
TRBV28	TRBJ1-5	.	ASSLPVGGVQPQH
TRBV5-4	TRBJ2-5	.	ATKRTAGTPYQETQY
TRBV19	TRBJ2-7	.	ASSIQGPSYEQY
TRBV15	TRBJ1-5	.	ATSRRTGISNQPQH
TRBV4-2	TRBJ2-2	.	ASSRDSGRDTGELF
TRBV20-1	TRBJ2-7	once	SARDRSVRTGV
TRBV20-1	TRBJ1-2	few	SARGSPVRPNYGYT
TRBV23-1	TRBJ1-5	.	ASSHHLKGMGPQH
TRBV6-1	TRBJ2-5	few	ASRGGLAGGTPRETQY
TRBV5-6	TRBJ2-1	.	ASSLFGVSYNEQF
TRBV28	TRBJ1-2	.	ASSSYQDRGHGYT
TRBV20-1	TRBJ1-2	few	SARTGDGYGYT
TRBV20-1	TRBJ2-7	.	SARDKPSGKLEQY
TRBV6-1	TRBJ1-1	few	ASSEAQRGQGMNTEAF
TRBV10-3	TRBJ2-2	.	AISILTTGELF
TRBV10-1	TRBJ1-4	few	ASSLNRVVVKLF
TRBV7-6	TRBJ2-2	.	ASSLLRSGTGELF
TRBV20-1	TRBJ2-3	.	SARDMGTATDTQY
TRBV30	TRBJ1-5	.	AWSVGWGGRNQPQH
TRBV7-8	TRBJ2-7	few	ASSLVVYSSEQY
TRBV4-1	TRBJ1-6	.	ASSPSGHHNSPLH
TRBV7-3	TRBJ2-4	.	ASSLPKVRAKNIQY
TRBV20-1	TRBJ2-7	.	SARAFRGRGSYEQY
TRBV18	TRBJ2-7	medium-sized	ASSPAGTYEQY
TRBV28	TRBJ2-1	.	ASSLDRRQF
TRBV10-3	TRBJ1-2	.	AISESGGYGYT
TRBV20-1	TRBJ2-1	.	SASLPGPAYNEQF
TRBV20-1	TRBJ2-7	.	SAKRFVGEQY
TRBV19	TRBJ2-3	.	ASSIDWQTDTQY
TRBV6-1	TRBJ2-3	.	ASSDLAGGPDTQY
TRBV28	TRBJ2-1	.	ASTPLHGAIFNEQF
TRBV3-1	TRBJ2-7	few	ASSQEQGWGEQY
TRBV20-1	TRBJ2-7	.	SARDLVRGGAYEQY
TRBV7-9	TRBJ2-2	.	ASSLDGGTNTGELF
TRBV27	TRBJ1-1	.	ASSLFSYRTGGSMNTEAF
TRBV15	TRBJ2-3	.	ATSRDTNMRGSYTDTQY
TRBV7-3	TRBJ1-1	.	ASSPPPFTEAF
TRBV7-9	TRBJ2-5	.	ASAPGGQQETQY
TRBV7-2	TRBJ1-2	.	ASRLTGNYGYT
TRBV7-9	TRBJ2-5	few	ASSLRGGGERQETQY
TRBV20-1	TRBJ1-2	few	SARPPTRYGYT
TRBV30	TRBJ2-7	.	AWSVRGFWEQY
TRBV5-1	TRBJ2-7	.	ASPLAYEQY
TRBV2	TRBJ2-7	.	ASSEATSGRGEQY
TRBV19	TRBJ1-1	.	ASSIVRGNTEAF
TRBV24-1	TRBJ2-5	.	ATAAGGNQETQY
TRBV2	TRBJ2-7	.	ASNLEGESTYEQY
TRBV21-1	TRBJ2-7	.	ASSKRVSWGSFEQY
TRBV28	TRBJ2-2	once	ASSSGIGGELF
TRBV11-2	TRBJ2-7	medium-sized	ASSRGGGNYEQY
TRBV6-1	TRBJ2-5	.	ASRPFEGWQETQY
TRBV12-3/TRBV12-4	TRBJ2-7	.	ASSRTGGIYEQY
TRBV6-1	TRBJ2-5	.	ASSPLREGETQY
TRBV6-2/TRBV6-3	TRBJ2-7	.	ASSTPRTATYEQY
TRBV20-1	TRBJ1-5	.	SASRGLRGQPQH
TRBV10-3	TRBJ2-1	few	AISESRLAGGTSYNEQF
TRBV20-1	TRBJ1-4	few	SARDFRVNEKLF